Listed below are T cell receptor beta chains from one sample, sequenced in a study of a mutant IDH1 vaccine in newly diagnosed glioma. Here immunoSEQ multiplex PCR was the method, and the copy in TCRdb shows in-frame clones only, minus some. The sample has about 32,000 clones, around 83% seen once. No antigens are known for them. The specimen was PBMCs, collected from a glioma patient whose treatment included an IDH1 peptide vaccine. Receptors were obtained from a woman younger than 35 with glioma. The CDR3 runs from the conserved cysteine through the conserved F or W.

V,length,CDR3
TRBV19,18,CASSIAKTLRSAGNTIYF
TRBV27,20,CASSSGPSGTGGHSNQPQHF
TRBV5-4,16,CASSLAPGGSYNEQFF
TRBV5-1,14,CASSLARGAYEQYF
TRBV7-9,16,CASSHFLVGGVYKQYF
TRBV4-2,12,CASSSQKGEQFF
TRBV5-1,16,CASSLDSGSTYNEQFF
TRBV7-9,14,CASSLEGTGNTIYF
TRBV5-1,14,CASSGQGRGYEQFF
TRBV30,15,CAWSASGVSNQPQHF
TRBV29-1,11,CSGGRNYEQYF
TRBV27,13,CASSIGQGAEQYF
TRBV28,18,CASSLSGTGWVAANVLTF
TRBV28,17,CASSLIRQGATNEKLFF
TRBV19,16,CASSIFPAVGTDTQYF
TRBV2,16,CASRSPRTDSGNTIYF
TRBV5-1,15,CASSFRQTENTEAFF
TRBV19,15,CASSPVQGANYGYTF
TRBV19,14,CASQRQGTNSPLHF
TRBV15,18,CATSRPTSGRDETDTQYF
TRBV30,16,CAWSVRGGGGYNEQFF
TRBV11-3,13,CASSPASYTEAFF
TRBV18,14,CASSPPRDGGGYTF
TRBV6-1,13,CASSEYLGETQYF
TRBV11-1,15,CASTEPGTGQETQYF
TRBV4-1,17,CASSQAFLAGVNYEQYF
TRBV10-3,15,CAISERELSYNEQFF
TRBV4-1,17,CASSQDPGARSNQPQHF
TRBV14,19,CASSQNRGQDRSSGNTIYF
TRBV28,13,CASSSSGEAEAFF
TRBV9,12,CASSGGDYGYTF
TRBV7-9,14,CASSQKQMNTEAFF
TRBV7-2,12,CASSFSVNEQFF
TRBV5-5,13,CASSLLPTDTQYF
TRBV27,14,CASSFRDSFYEQYF
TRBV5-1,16,CASSQGLRPGTDTQYF
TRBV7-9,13,CASSLYLNTEAFF
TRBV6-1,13,CASRELSGNSLHF
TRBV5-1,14,CASSRDPRGTEAFF
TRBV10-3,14,CAISESGTEETQYF
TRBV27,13,CASSPGPGDEQYF
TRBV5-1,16,CASSPGQASGGEKLFF
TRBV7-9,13,CASSLVQIYGYTF
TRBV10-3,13,CAIRTGTDNEQFF
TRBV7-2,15,CASSLGGAVGYEQYF
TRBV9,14,CASSERTSFAEQYF
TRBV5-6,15,CASSLGGFWTPEAFF
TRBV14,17,CASSPRDRLVTYNEQFF
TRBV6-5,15,CASHTPSGRVGEQYF
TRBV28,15,CASRAEGVGGNTIYF
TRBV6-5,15,CASSYSGQFSSEQYF
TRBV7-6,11,CASSSGGELFF
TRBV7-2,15,CASSLTDRGNQPQHF
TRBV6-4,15,CASSAEGQGGHGYTF
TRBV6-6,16,CASSPRDRGRVYGYTF